This T cell receptor (beta chain) was sequenced in a study of CD8 T cells in Susac syndrome. General study results and limits: The CD4+ T cell repertoires in Susac syndrome were not clonally expanded.

TEMRA cells underwent FACS enrichment and CD8+ and CD4+ T cells underwent negative isolation. The CDR3 extends over 17 amino acids. Germline values: CDR1 SGHTA, CDR2 FQGNSA. V lost 5 bases, J lost 6 bases, and 10 bases stayed unmatched. A note on this clonotype: Its specificity is unknown.

The RNA, about 0.45 to 1 ug, was put through reverse transcription using random hexamers. TCRdb re-analysed the immunoSEQ multiplex PCR reads in MiXCR, keeping a single row per CDR3 protein. The table lists about 160,000 distinct CDR3 sequences, around 95% of them singletons. The rearrangement links TRBV7-2 to TRBJ2-1, with 13 bases matching TRBD2. The clonotype comes from a human donor with Susac syndrome. Source material: CD4+ T cells from PBMCs. CDR3 nucleotides: TGTGCCAGCAGCCCAGGACTAGCGGGAGTGTCGAGCAATGAGCAGTTCTTC. Residues: CASSPGLAGVSSNEQFF.